These T cell receptor beta chains were read from a single sample in a study of blood T cell repertoires in COVID-19. Only in-frame clones appear in the TCRdb table, and some are missing; sequencing was by immunoSEQ multiplex PCR. The sample consists of about 200,000 clones, more than 85% of them appearing once. The specimen was peripheral blood. These TCRs come from a man between 40 and 49 years old with active or convalescent COVID-19. The CDR3 runs from the conserved cysteine through the conserved F or W. Each record gives: CDR3 length, clone size, V gene, J gene, D gene, CDR3 protein, CDR3 DNA. D genes are given only for firm matches. Where a row states a size, it is once, few, many or the class of an expanded clone; other rows omit it.

cdr3_length: 15; clone_size: NA; v_call: TRBV27; j_call: TRBJ1-4; d_call: NA; cdr3_aa: CASSSRPATNEKLFF; cdr3_nt: TGTGCCAGCAGTTCCCGCCCGGCAACTAATGAAAAACTGTTTTTT
cdr3_length: 14; clone_size: NA; v_call: TRBV5-1; j_call: TRBJ1-2; d_call: NA; cdr3_aa: CASSLAADTWGYTF; cdr3_nt: TGCGCCAGCAGCTTGGCGGCGGATACCTGGGGCTACACCTTC
cdr3_length: 13; clone_size: NA; v_call: TRBV11-2; j_call: TRBJ1-2; d_call: NA; cdr3_aa: CASSSRGGYGYTF; cdr3_nt: TGTGCCAGCAGCTCAAGGGGTGGCTATGGCTACACCTTC
cdr3_length: 14; clone_size: NA; v_call: TRBV27; j_call: TRBJ1-2; d_call: NA; cdr3_aa: CASSVGTPIHGYTF; cdr3_nt: TGTGCCAGCAGCGTTGGGACACCTATACATGGCTACACCTTC
cdr3_length: 11; clone_size: NA; v_call: TRBV5-1; j_call: TRBJ2-7; d_call: NA; cdr3_aa: CASSLSDEQYF; cdr3_nt: TGCGCCAGCAGCTTGTCCGACGAGCAGTACTTC
cdr3_length: 15; clone_size: once; v_call: TRBV5-1; j_call: TRBJ1-4; d_call: NA; cdr3_aa: CASSPAESREEKLFF; cdr3_nt: TGCGCCAGCAGCCCAGCAGAGTCACGGGAGGAAAAACTGTTTTTT
cdr3_length: 17; clone_size: NA; v_call: TRBV27; j_call: TRBJ2-3; d_call: TRBD2; cdr3_aa: CASSFRWTSGRSDTQYF; cdr3_nt: TGTGCCAGCAGTTTCAGATGGACTAGCGGGAGGTCAGATACGCAGTATTTT
cdr3_length: 16; clone_size: NA; v_call: TRBV28; j_call: TRBJ2-7; d_call: TRBD1; cdr3_aa: CASSRSGQGILHEQYF; cdr3_nt: TGTGCCAGCAGTCGCTCGGGACAGGGAATTCTGCACGAGCAGTACTTC
cdr3_length: 14; clone_size: NA; v_call: TRBV4-1; j_call: TRBJ2-7; d_call: TRBD2; cdr3_aa: CASSSRDYNYEQYF; cdr3_nt: TGCGCCAGCAGCTCCCGGGACTACAACTACGAGCAGTACTTC
cdr3_length: 15; clone_size: once; v_call: TRBV3-1/TRBV3-2; j_call: TRBJ1-2; d_call: TRBD1; cdr3_aa: CASSPKGQFNYGYTF; cdr3_nt: TGTGCCAGCAGCCCTAAGGGACAGTTTAACTATGGCTACACCTTC
cdr3_length: 12; clone_size: NA; v_call: TRBV27; j_call: TRBJ1-2; d_call: TRBD1; cdr3_aa: CASSSDRNGYTF; cdr3_nt: TGTGCCAGCAGTTCGGACAGGAACGGCTACACCTTC
cdr3_length: 15; clone_size: NA; v_call: TRBV7-3; j_call: TRBJ2-2; d_call: NA; cdr3_aa: CASSPPGGNTGELFF; cdr3_nt: TGTGCCAGCAGCCCACCCGGGGGGAACACCGGGGAGCTGTTTTTT
cdr3_length: 11; clone_size: NA; v_call: TRBV5-4; j_call: TRBJ2-7; d_call: NA; cdr3_aa: CASSFGNEQYF; cdr3_nt: TGTGCCAGCAGCTTCGGGAACGAGCAGTACTTC
cdr3_length: 17; clone_size: few; v_call: TRBV4-1; j_call: TRBJ2-3; d_call: TRBD2; cdr3_aa: CASSQEGTSGGSNTQYF; cdr3_nt: TGCGCCAGCAGCCAAGAAGGAACTAGCGGGGGGTCCAATACGCAGTATTTT
cdr3_length: 17; clone_size: NA; v_call: TRBV28; j_call: TRBJ2-3; d_call: TRBD2; cdr3_aa: CASSPRLAGVSTDTQYF; cdr3_nt: TGTGCCAGCAGTCCTAGACTAGCGGGAGTGAGCACAGATACGCAGTATTTT
cdr3_length: 15; clone_size: medium-sized; v_call: TRBV6-1; j_call: TRBJ2-1; d_call: TRBD2; cdr3_aa: CASSELAGAYNEQFF; cdr3_nt: TGTGCCAGCAGTGAACTAGCGGGAGCCTACAATGAGCAGTTCTTC
cdr3_length: 15; clone_size: NA; v_call: TRBV15; j_call: TRBJ2-7; d_call: TRBD2; cdr3_aa: CATSRGLAGVGEQYF; cdr3_nt: TGTGCCACCAGCAGAGGTTTAGCGGGAGTGGGTGAGCAGTACTTC
cdr3_length: 14; clone_size: once; v_call: TRBV5-1; j_call: TRBJ1-6; d_call: TRBD1; cdr3_aa: CASSTDRQNSPLHF; cdr3_nt: TGCGCCAGCAGCACGGACAGGCAAAATTCACCCCTCCACTTT
cdr3_length: 13; clone_size: NA; v_call: TRBV30; j_call: TRBJ2-7; d_call: NA; cdr3_aa: CAWAERVTYEQYF; cdr3_nt: TGTGCCTGGGCTGAGCGGGTCACCTACGAGCAGTACTTC
cdr3_length: 11; clone_size: NA; v_call: TRBV4-1; j_call: TRBJ1-4; d_call: NA; cdr3_aa: CASSTGEKLFF; cdr3_nt: TGCGCCAGCAGTACGGGGGAAAAACTGTTTTTT
cdr3_length: 15; clone_size: once; v_call: TRBV28; j_call: TRBJ2-1; d_call: NA; cdr3_aa: CASSSQRASYNEQFF; cdr3_nt: TGTGCCAGCAGCTCACAGCGGGCGTCCTACAATGAGCAGTTCTTC
cdr3_length: 13; clone_size: NA; v_call: TRBV10-1; j_call: TRBJ1-2; d_call: NA; cdr3_aa: CASSQGPNYGYTF; cdr3_nt: TGCGCCAGCAGCCAGGGTCCTAACTATGGCTACACCTTC
cdr3_length: 15; clone_size: NA; v_call: TRBV5-6; j_call: TRBJ1-1; d_call: TRBD1; cdr3_aa: CASSGKDRGHTEAFF; cdr3_nt: TGTGCCAGCAGCGGAAAGGACAGGGGGCACACTGAAGCTTTCTTT
cdr3_length: 13; clone_size: NA; v_call: TRBV28; j_call: TRBJ1-1; d_call: NA; cdr3_aa: CASTELKNTEAFF; cdr3_nt: TGTGCCAGCACGGAGTTAAAGAACACTGAAGCTTTCTTT
cdr3_length: 13; clone_size: NA; v_call: TRBV30; j_call: TRBJ1-5; d_call: NA; cdr3_aa: CAWSQVSNQPQHF; cdr3_nt: TGTGCCTGGAGTCAGGTTAGCAATCAGCCCCAGCATTTT
cdr3_length: 15; clone_size: once; v_call: TRBV11-1; j_call: TRBJ1-1; d_call: TRBD1; cdr3_aa: CASSLYRGGDTEAFF; cdr3_nt: TGTGCCAGCAGCCTTTACAGGGGTGGAGACACTGAAGCTTTCTTT
cdr3_length: 15; clone_size: NA; v_call: TRBV11-2; j_call: TRBJ2-7; d_call: TRBD1; cdr3_aa: CASSNIRDRAYEQYF; cdr3_nt: TGTGCCAGCAGCAATATCCGGGACAGGGCCTACGAGCAGTACTTC
cdr3_length: 13; clone_size: NA; v_call: TRBV18; j_call: TRBJ1-3; d_call: NA; cdr3_aa: CASSQQGGNTIYF; cdr3_nt: TGTGCCAGCTCCCAACAGGGTGGAAACACCATATATTTT
cdr3_length: 13; clone_size: once; v_call: TRBV6-5; j_call: TRBJ2-3; d_call: TRBD2; cdr3_aa: CATRTSGTDTQYF; cdr3_nt: TGTGCCACTCGGACTAGCGGCACAGATACGCAGTATTTT
cdr3_length: 15; clone_size: NA; v_call: TRBV19; j_call: TRBJ2-5; d_call: NA; cdr3_aa: CASSKGEQGWGTQYF; cdr3_nt: TGTGCCAGTAGTAAGGGGGAGCAGGGATGGGGGACCCAGTACTTC
cdr3_length: 12; clone_size: once; v_call: TRBV6-5; j_call: TRBJ1-2; d_call: NA; cdr3_aa: CASLQGNYGYTF; cdr3_nt: TGTGCCAGCCTACAGGGTAACTATGGCTACACCTTC
cdr3_length: 16; clone_size: NA; v_call: TRBV5-5; j_call: TRBJ1-4; d_call: TRBD1; cdr3_aa: CASSYGQGVTNEKLFF; cdr3_nt: TGTGCCAGCAGCTATGGACAGGGTGTCACTAATGAAAAACTGTTTTTT
cdr3_length: 17; clone_size: NA; v_call: TRBV19; j_call: TRBJ1-5; d_call: NA; cdr3_aa: CASSILRQFNSNQPQHF; cdr3_nt: TGTGCCAGTAGTATATTACGACAGTTTAATAGCAATCAGCCCCAGCATTTT
cdr3_length: 15; clone_size: once; v_call: TRBV6-4; j_call: TRBJ2-1; d_call: TRBD1; cdr3_aa: CASGAQGSSYNEQFF; cdr3_nt: TGTGCCAGCGGAGCACAGGGGAGCTCCTACAATGAGCAGTTCTTC
cdr3_length: 19; clone_size: NA; v_call: TRBV18; j_call: TRBJ2-6; d_call: NA; cdr3_aa: CASSLIGVQIVSGANVLTF; cdr3_nt: TGTGCCAGCTCCCTAATAGGGGTTCAAATAGTCTCTGGGGCCAACGTCCTGACTTTC
cdr3_length: 18; clone_size: NA; v_call: TRBV2; j_call: TRBJ2-3; d_call: NA; cdr3_aa: CASSEDGVARNGRDTQYF; cdr3_nt: TGTGCCAGCAGTGAGGATGGCGTCGCCCGAAACGGGAGAGATACGCAGTATTTT
cdr3_length: 20; clone_size: NA; v_call: TRBV19; j_call: TRBJ2-1; d_call: TRBD2; cdr3_aa: CASSILVGTSGPRGWNEQFF; cdr3_nt: TGTGCCAGTAGTATCCTGGTAGGGACTAGCGGGCCCAGAGGTTGGAATGAGCAGTTCTTC
cdr3_length: 13; clone_size: NA; v_call: TRBV5-1; j_call: TRBJ2-3; d_call: NA; cdr3_aa: CASIADSTDTQYF; cdr3_nt: TGCGCCAGCATAGCGGATAGCACAGATACGCAGTATTTT
cdr3_length: 13; clone_size: NA; v_call: TRBV27; j_call: TRBJ1-1; d_call: TRBD1; cdr3_aa: CASSPGTVASAFF; cdr3_nt: TGTGCCAGCAGTCCCGGGACAGTTGCTTCAGCTTTCTTT
cdr3_length: 12; clone_size: once; v_call: TRBV5-1; j_call: TRBJ1-4; d_call: NA; cdr3_aa: CASSYNKEKLFF; cdr3_nt: TGCGCCAGCAGCTACAACAAGGAAAAACTGTTTTTT
cdr3_length: 14; clone_size: NA; v_call: TRBV10-1; j_call: TRBJ1-4; d_call: NA; cdr3_aa: CASSDSGGSEKLFF; cdr3_nt: TGCGCCAGCAGTGACTCGGGGGGCAGTGAAAAACTGTTTTTT
cdr3_length: 18; clone_size: NA; v_call: TRBV6-1; j_call: TRBJ2-1; d_call: NA; cdr3_aa: CASSEARGEEEWPNEQFF; cdr3_nt: TGTGCCAGCAGTGAAGCGCGGGGAGAAGAAGAGTGGCCCAATGAGCAGTTCTTC
cdr3_length: 15; clone_size: NA; v_call: TRBV19; j_call: TRBJ1-5; d_call: NA; cdr3_aa: CASSALAGGNQPQHF; cdr3_nt: TGTGCCAGTAGTGCGCTCGCGGGTGGCAATCAGCCCCAGCATTTT
cdr3_length: 15; clone_size: few; v_call: TRBV6-5; j_call: TRBJ2-7; d_call: NA; cdr3_aa: CASSYGTDFYYEQYF; cdr3_nt: TGTGCCAGCAGTTACGGGACTGATTTTTACTACGAGCAGTACTTC
cdr3_length: 16; clone_size: NA; v_call: TRBV5-6; j_call: TRBJ1-5; d_call: TRBD1; cdr3_aa: CASSWMTGGLKGPQHF; cdr3_nt: TGTGCCAGCAGCTGGATGACAGGGGGGCTGAAAGGGCCCCAGCATTTT
cdr3_length: 15; clone_size: NA; v_call: TRBV6-6; j_call: TRBJ1-2; d_call: TRBD1; cdr3_aa: CASSPGGTGGYGYTF; cdr3_nt: TGTGCCAGCAGTCCGGGCGGGACAGGAGGCTATGGCTACACCTTC
cdr3_length: 12; clone_size: NA; v_call: TRBV5-4; j_call: TRBJ1-2; d_call: NA; cdr3_aa: CASTDGLYGYTF; cdr3_nt: TGTGCCAGCACCGACGGACTATATGGCTACACCTTC
cdr3_length: 14; clone_size: NA; v_call: TRBV5-1; j_call: TRBJ2-3; d_call: NA; cdr3_aa: CASSFDQGTDTQYF; cdr3_nt: TGCGCCAGCAGCTTCGATCAGGGGACAGATACGCAGTATTTT
cdr3_length: 17; clone_size: NA; v_call: TRBV11-3; j_call: TRBJ2-3; d_call: TRBD1; cdr3_aa: CASSLDPPGTGTDTQYF; cdr3_nt: TGTGCCAGCAGCTTAGACCCTCCTGGGACAGGGACAGATACGCAGTATTTT
cdr3_length: 17; clone_size: NA; v_call: TRBV29-1; j_call: TRBJ1-2; d_call: TRBD1; cdr3_aa: CSVEYGQGVPPDYGYTF; cdr3_nt: TGCAGCGTTGAATACGGACAGGGGGTACCACCGGACTATGGCTACACCTTC
cdr3_length: 14; clone_size: NA; v_call: TRBV20-1; j_call: TRBJ2-3; d_call: TRBD2; cdr3_aa: CSASLLAGRDTQYF; cdr3_nt: TGCAGTGCTAGTCTCCTAGCGGGAAGAGATACGCAGTATTTT
cdr3_length: 13; clone_size: NA; v_call: TRBV7-8; j_call: TRBJ1-2; d_call: NA; cdr3_aa: CASSRTVHYGYTF; cdr3_nt: TGTGCCAGCAGCCGGACAGTTCACTATGGCTACACCTTC
cdr3_length: 13; clone_size: few; v_call: TRBV6-1; j_call: TRBJ2-7; d_call: NA; cdr3_aa: CASSEAAVYEQYF; cdr3_nt: TGTGCCAGCAGTGAAGCAGCTGTCTACGAGCAGTACTTC
cdr3_length: 14; clone_size: NA; v_call: TRBV19; j_call: TRBJ2-1; d_call: TRBD2; cdr3_aa: CASSVQTSGTEQFF; cdr3_nt: TGTGCCAGTAGTGTACAGACTAGCGGTACGGAGCAGTTCTTC
cdr3_length: 15; clone_size: NA; v_call: TRBV27; j_call: TRBJ1-1; d_call: TRBD1; cdr3_aa: CASRTFSGTGGQAFF; cdr3_nt: TGTGCCAGCAGGACGTTTTCCGGGACAGGGGGCCAAGCTTTCTTT
cdr3_length: 15; clone_size: NA; v_call: TRBV19; j_call: TRBJ1-5; d_call: TRBD1; cdr3_aa: CASGARTGPNQPQHF; cdr3_nt: TGTGCCAGTGGAGCCAGGACAGGCCCCAATCAGCCCCAGCATTTT
cdr3_length: 15; clone_size: NA; v_call: TRBV29-1; j_call: TRBJ1-2; d_call: NA; cdr3_aa: CSVYEADSLFYGYTF; cdr3_nt: TGCAGCGTTTACGAAGCGGACAGCCTATTCTATGGCTACACCTTC